Each of the 24 T cell receptor beta chains below was sequenced from the same sample in a study of T-cell reconstitution after alpha-beta-depleted transplantation in children. The authors prepared the TCRbeta library with unique molecular identifiers. TCRdb re-derived calls from the PCR reads in MiXCR, one entry per CDR3 protein. The sample holds roughly 20,000 distinct CDR3 sequences; roughly 13% are singletons and the top ten take 35% to 45%. The sample consisted of PBMCs, mostly from graft donor cells, taken 60 days after TCRalphabeta/CD19-depleted stem cell transplant. Source of these receptors: a female patient aged 2-15 years who had a stem cell transplant for congenital amegakaryocytic thrombocytopenia, so the T cells may come from the graft donor.

In this sample, this clonotype turned up a few times. The chain is built from TRBV27 and TRBJ2-5, with 12 bases matching TRBD2. The ends lost 6 bases at V and 4 bases at J; junction bases unmatched: 6. This CDR3 comprises 15 residues. CDR1 is MNHEY, CDR2 SMNVEV, per germline (reference sequence). CDR3 DNA sequence: TGTGCCAGCAGCTTCTTACTAGCGGGGGGAGAGACCCAGTACTTC. As protein: CASSFLLAGGETQYF.

This clonotype has a count of ten or more. The V and J genes are TRBV28 and TRBJ2-3; D not resolved. The CDR3 is made up of 13 amino acids. Germline V CDR1 and CDR2: MDHEN, SYDVKM. The germline V and J ends were trimmed by 11 bases and 6 bases, with 18 bases remaining between them. The CDR3 loop reads CAGRAGWADTQYF. The DNA of the CDR3 is TGTGCCGGAAGGGCAGGTTGGGCTGATACGCAGTATTTT.

This clonotype was detected ten times or more. The V and J genes are TRBV5-5 and TRBJ2-4; D is unclear. The CDR3 contains 14 residues. Germline loops: CDR1 SGHKS, CDR2 YYEKEE (reference sequence). Trimming removed 0 bases from V and 8 bases from J, with 12 bases in between. Here the CDR3 reads CASSLEVVQDIQYF. DNA for the CDR3: TGTGCCAGCAGCTTGGAGGTGGTTCAGGACATTCAGTACTTC.

This clonotype was detected ten times or more. The chain employs TRBV24-1 and TRBJ2-1; 7 bases agree with TRBD2. V shed 3 bases and J 4 bases; nucleotides not matched to a gene: 11. Germline CDR1 reads KGHDR; CDR2 reads SFDVKD. The length of the CDR3 is 17 residues. This chain's CDR3 is CATSDAGPRGVYNEQFF. CDR3 nucleotides: TGTGCCACCAGTGATGCGGGTCCCCGGGGGGTTTACAATGAGCAGTTCTTC.

This clonotype was seen at least ten times. V gene TRBV10-3 combines with J gene TRBJ1-1; D possibly corresponds to TRBD1 (5 bases). Looked up from germline, CDR1 is ENHRY and CDR2 is SYGVKD. V gave up 3 bases and J gave up 0 bases, with 11 bases separating them. The CDR3 extends over 15 amino acids. The CDR3 spells CAISDPGLMNTEAFF. The CDR3 nucleotides are TGTGCCATCAGTGACCCGGGGCTCATGAACACTGAAGCTTTCTTT.

This clonotype was found many times. V and J are TRBV6-5 and TRBJ1-3, with D possibly being TRBD1 (5 bases). Trimming left V 4 bases short and J 2 bases short, with 15 bases between. The CDR3 is 16 amino acids. The V gene's germline CDR1 is MNHEY and CDR2 SVGAGI. The CDR3 nucleotides read TGTGCCAGCAGTTTTAACTACCGGGGGACTGGAAACACCATATATTTT. Encoded protein: CASSFNYRGTGNTIYF.

In this sample, this clonotype turned up many times. The V call is TRBV6-1, the J call TRBJ2-3; D may be TRBD1 (5 bases). CDR1 MNHNS and CDR2 SASEGT come from the germline V gene. V was shortened by 7 bases and J by 3 bases, with 11 bases between the two germline ends. This CDR3 has 13 amino acids. CDR3 loop: CASTDQGTDTQYF. DNA for the CDR3: TGTGCCAGCACCGACCAGGGTACAGATACGCAGTATTTT.

This clonotype came up many times. V gene TRBV7-2 combines with J gene TRBJ1-3; maybe TRBD1 (6 bases). The CDR3 is 16 residues long. Deletions cut 5 bases from V and 0 bases from J, with 14 bases between. Germline V CDR1 and CDR2: SGHTA, FQGNSA. DNA of the CDR3: TGTGCCAGCAGCCGCGGGACACATAGCTCTGGAAACACCATATATTTT. Protein sequence: CASSRGTHSSGNTIYF.

This clonotype occurred many times. The chain links TRBV20-1 to TRBJ2-3; 7 positions agree with TRBD2. Germline CDR1 and CDR2: DFQATT and SNEGSKA (reference sequence). The trim removed 3 bases at V and 3 bases at J, leaving 12 bases unmatched. The CDR3 runs to 16 residues. CDR3: CSASSPAGVKTDTQYF. CDR3 coding DNA: TGCAGTGCTAGCTCGCCCGCGGGAGTAAAGACAGATACGCAGTATTTT.

This clonotype has at least ten counts. J is TRBJ2-1 and V is TRBV29-1, with D uncertain. CDR1 is SQVTM and CDR2 is ANQGSEA in the germline V gene. The CDR3 length is 12 residues. V lost 7 bases and J 6 bases, leaving 13 bases between the germline ends. The CDR3 DNA sequence: TGCAGCGCAACCAACTACATCAATGAGCAGTTCTTC. Encoded protein: CSATNYINEQFF.

Ten or more counts support this clonotype. V usage is TRBV7-9 and J usage is TRBJ2-2; D possibly matches TRBD1 or TRBD2 (6 bases each). The V end was cut by 4 bases, the J end by 3 bases, with 12 bases between. Germline lookup yields CDR1 SEHNR and CDR2 FQNEAQ (reference sequence). CDR3 size: 15 residues. CDR3 nucleotides: TGTGCCAGCAGCTCTATCCGGGGGCACACCGGGGAGCTGTTTTTT. Translation gives CASSSIRGHTGELFF.

The chain has TRBV29-1 and TRBJ2-6; TRBD1 might be the D (6 bases). Germline loops: CDR1 SQVTM, CDR2 ANQGSEA. The CDR3 runs 14 residues. V was trimmed by 5 bases and J by 2 bases, leaving 10 bases between them. CDR3 in amino acids: CSVSTGTGANVLTF. The CDR3, as DNA: TGCAGCGTTTCAACAGGGACTGGGGCCAACGTCCTGACTTTC.

In regard to this clonotype: One end of the junction varies from germline; a read error may be responsible. The rearrangement joins TRBV2 to TRBJ1-2; 7 bases fit TRBD1. Germline V gene data show CDR1 as SNHLY and CDR2 as FYNNEI. The CDR3 covers 18 residues. The CDR3 nucleotides are TGTGCCATCAGTTTAGCGGAGGGGGCCCCCACAAAGAACTATGGCTACACCTTC. It is translated as CAISLAEGAPTKNYGYTF. Combining the CDR3 with reference TRBV2 and TRBJ1-2 gives the whole variable domain EPEVTQTPSHQVTQMGQEVILRCVPISNHLYFYWYRQILGQKVEFLVSFYNNEISEKSEIFDDQFSVERPDGSNFTLKIRSTKLEDSAMYFCAISLAEGAPTKNYGYTFGSGTRLTVV.

Many counts were recorded for this clonotype. The J gene is TRBJ2-1, the V gene TRBV20-1; 9 bases line up with TRBD2. The germline gives CDR1 DFQATT, CDR2 SNEGSKA (reference sequence). V was pared by 2 bases and J by 5 bases, with 4 bases of the junction left unmatched. The CDR3 is 14 residues long. The CDR3 DNA reads TGCAGTGCTAGATTTTTAGCGGGAGACAATGAGCAGTTCTTC. Translation: CSARFLAGDNEQFF.

In this sample, this clonotype turned up a few times. The chain employs TRBV29-1 and TRBJ2-3; 8 positions agree with TRBD2. The CDR3 contains 14 residues. Germline values: CDR1 SQVTM, CDR2 ANQGSEA. Germline trimming cut 4 bases from V and 2 bases from J; bases unmatched to any gene: 5. This chain's CDR3 is CSVGIGLATDTQYF. For the CDR3, the DNA is TGCAGCGTTGGTATCGGACTAGCCACAGATACGCAGTATTTT.

This clonotype has a count of ten or more. The chain employs TRBV7-9 and TRBJ2-5; D call uncertain. This CDR3 comprises 14 residues. V lost 4 bases, J lost 1 base, and 10 bases lay in between. CDR1 is SEHNR, CDR2 FQNEAQ, per germline (reference sequence). CDR3 sequence: CASSSDIAQETQYF. Written as DNA, the CDR3 is TGTGCCAGCAGCTCAGACATAGCCCAAGAGACCCAGTACTTC.

This clonotype was seen ten or more times. This chain connects TRBV5-1 to TRBJ2-7; D may be TRBD1 (6 bases). Trimming pared 4 bases from V and 4 bases from J, leaving 15 bases between. In germline, CDR1 is SGHRS, CDR2 YFSETQ. This CDR3 has 14 amino acids. The CDR3 reads CASSPAQGWYEQYF. CDR3 nucleotide sequence: TGCGCCAGCAGCCCGGCGCAGGGGTGGTACGAGCAGTACTTC.

This clonotype was seen at least ten times. This chain connects TRBV12-3 or TRBV12-4 to TRBJ2-7; 8 bases are a match to TRBD1. The CDR3 runs to 14 residues. Trimming took 4 bases from V and 3 from J; bases not matched to a gene: 5. This chain's CDR3 is CASSSRGLLYEQYF. The CDR3 DNA is TGTGCCAGCAGTTCCAGGGGGCTCCTCTACGAGCAGTACTTC.

This clonotype is classed as large. The V and J genes are TRBV7-9 and TRBJ2-7; perhaps TRBD1 as D (5 bases). The CDR3 has 13 residues. Trimming shortened V by 5 bases and J by 1 base, and 9 bases separated the two germline ends. The germline V gene has CDR1 SEHNR and CDR2 FQNEAQ (reference sequence). The CDR3 here is CASSTQVSYEQYF. Here the CDR3 DNA reads TGTGCCAGCAGCACACAGGTTTCCTACGAGCAGTACTTC.

This clonotype was seen at least ten times. The J gene is TRBJ2-1, the V gene TRBV28, with unresolved D. Germline CDR1 MDHEN, CDR2 SYDVKM. V was pared by 5 bases and J by 15 bases, with 14 bases between. The CDR3 has 11 amino acids. CDR3 sequence: CASSAEVGPFF. The CDR3 DNA reads as TGTGCCAGCAGTGCCGAAGTAGGTCCGTTCTTC. The entire variable domain, with the rest obtained from reference TRBV28 and TRBJ2-1, is as follows: DVKVTQSSRYLVKRTGEKVFLECVQDMDHENMFWYRQDPGLGLRLIYFSYDVKMKEKGDIPEGYSVSREKKERFSLILESASTNQTSMYLCASSAEVGPFFGPGTRLTVL.

This clonotype has at least ten counts. V and J are TRBV2 and TRBJ2-2; 7 nucleotides agree with TRBD2. The germline gives CDR1 SNHLY, CDR2 FYNNEI. This CDR3 comprises 14 residues. The trim removed 10 bases at V and 6 bases at J, leaving 11 bases unmatched. CDR3 bases: TGTGCCATCCCCCGGACTAGGAAGGCCGGGGAGCTGTTTTTT. It specifies CAIPRTRKAGELFF.

This clonotype was observed many times. This chain joins TRBV11-1 and TRBJ2-1; the D call may be TRBD1 or TRBD2 (5 bases each). Trimming took off 9 bases at V and 8 bases at J, with 29 bases between the two ends. Germline V lookup: CDR1 SGHAT, CDR2 FQDESV (reference sequence). This CDR3 spans 17 amino acids. The CDR3 bases are TGTGCCAGAACTCCCCCTGGGGGTACGCTGGTAGTGGATGAGCAGTTCTTC. Protein sequence: CARTPPGGTLVVDEQFF.

This chain connects TRBV29-1 to TRBJ2-2, with D possibly TRBD1 on 6 matching bases. The germline CDR1 and CDR2 sequences are SQVTM and ANQGSEA. CDR3 length: 13 amino acids. The ends were cut back, 4 bases at V and 6 bases at J, with 12 bases in the middle. This chain's CDR3 is CSVGDMGPGELFF. The DNA of the CDR3 is TGCAGCGTTGGGGACATGGGGCCCGGGGAGCTGTTTTTT.

This chain connects TRBV4-3 to TRBJ2-7; no clear D gene. The CDR3 sequence is 16 residues long. V dropped 4 bases and J dropped 7 bases, with 23 bases sitting between them. Germline CDR1 LGHNA, CDR2 YSLEER. This CDR3 reads CASSRWSGSYRGEQYF. In DNA, the CDR3 is TGCGCCAGCAGCCGTTGGTCCGGGTCATATCGTGGAGAGCAGTACTTC.